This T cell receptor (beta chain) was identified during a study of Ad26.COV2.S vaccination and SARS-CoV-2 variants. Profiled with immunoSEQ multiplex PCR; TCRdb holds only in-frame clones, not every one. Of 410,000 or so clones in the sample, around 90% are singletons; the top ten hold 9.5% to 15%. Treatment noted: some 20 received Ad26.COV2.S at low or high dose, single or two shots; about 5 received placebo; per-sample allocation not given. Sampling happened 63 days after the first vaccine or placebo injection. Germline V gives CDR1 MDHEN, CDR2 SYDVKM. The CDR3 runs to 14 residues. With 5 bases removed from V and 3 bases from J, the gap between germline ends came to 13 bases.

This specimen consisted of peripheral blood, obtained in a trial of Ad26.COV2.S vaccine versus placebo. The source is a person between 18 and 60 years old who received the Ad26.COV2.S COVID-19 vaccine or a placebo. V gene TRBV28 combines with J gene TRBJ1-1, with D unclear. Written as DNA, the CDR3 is TGTGCCAGCAGTCCCTGGACGGGAGACACTGAAGCTTTCTTT. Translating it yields CASSPWTGDTEAFF.